This T cell receptor beta chain was sequenced in a study of blood T cell repertoires in COVID-19. About the study: Sample material is recorded as cDNA or gDNA derived from T cells, B-cell-depleted T cells, or PBMCs.

Method: immunoSEQ multiplex PCR; TCRdb's copy keeps in-frame clones and lacks some. The profile shows approximately 670,000 clones, about 87% of them singletons. Sequenced input: peripheral blood. This clonotype was sampled from a woman younger than 35 with acute or convalescent COVID-19.

The CDR3 sequence is CASRAGGEAFF. The DNA of the CDR3 is TGTGCCAGCAGGGCTGGCGGTGAAGCTTTCTTT. The chain uses TRBV6-5 and TRBJ1-1; unclear D gene. The length of the CDR3 is 11 residues. The germline gives CDR1 MNHEY, CDR2 SVGAGI. The V end lost 6 bases, the J end lost 7 bases, and 9 bases lay between the germline ends.